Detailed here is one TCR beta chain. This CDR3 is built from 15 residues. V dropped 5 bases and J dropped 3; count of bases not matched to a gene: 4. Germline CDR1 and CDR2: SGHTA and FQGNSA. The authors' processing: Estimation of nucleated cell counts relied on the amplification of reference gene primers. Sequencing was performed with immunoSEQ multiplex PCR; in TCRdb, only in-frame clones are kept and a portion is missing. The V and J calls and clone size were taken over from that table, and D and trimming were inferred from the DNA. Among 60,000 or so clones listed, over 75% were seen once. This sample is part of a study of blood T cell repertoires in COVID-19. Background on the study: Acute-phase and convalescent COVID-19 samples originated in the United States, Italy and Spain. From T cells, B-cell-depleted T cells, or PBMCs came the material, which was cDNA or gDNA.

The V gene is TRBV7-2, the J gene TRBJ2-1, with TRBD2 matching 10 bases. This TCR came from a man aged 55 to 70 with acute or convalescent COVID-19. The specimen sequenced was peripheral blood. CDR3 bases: TGTGCCAGCAGCGCTCTAGCGGGGGTCTACAATGAGCAGTTCTTC. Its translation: CASSALAGVYNEQFF.